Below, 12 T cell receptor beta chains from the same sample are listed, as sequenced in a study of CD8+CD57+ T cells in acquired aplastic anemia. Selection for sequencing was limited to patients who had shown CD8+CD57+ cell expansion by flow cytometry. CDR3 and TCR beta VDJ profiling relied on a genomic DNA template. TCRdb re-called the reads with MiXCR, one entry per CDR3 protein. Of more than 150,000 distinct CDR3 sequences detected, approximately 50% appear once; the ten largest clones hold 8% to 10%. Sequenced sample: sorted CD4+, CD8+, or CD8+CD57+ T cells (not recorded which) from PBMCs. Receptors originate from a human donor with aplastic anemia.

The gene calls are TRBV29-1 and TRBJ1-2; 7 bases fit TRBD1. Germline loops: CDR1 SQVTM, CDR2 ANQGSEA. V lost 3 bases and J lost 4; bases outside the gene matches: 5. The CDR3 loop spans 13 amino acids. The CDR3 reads CSVETGFPYGYTF. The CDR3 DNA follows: TGCAGCGTTGAGACAGGGTTTCCCTATGGCTACACCTTC.

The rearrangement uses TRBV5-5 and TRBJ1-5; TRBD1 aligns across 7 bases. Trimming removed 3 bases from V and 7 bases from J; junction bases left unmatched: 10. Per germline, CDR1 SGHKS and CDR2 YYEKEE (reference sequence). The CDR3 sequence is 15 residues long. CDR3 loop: CASSSRRDSLQPQHF. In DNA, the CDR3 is TGTGCCAGCAGCTCCAGAAGGGACAGTTTACAGCCCCAGCATTTT.

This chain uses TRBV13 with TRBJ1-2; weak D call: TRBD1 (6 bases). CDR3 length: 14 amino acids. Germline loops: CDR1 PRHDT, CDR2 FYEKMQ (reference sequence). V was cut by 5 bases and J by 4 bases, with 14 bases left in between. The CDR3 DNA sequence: TGTGCCAGCAGCACACAGGGTCATGGCTATGGCTACACCTTC. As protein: CASSTQGHGYGYTF.

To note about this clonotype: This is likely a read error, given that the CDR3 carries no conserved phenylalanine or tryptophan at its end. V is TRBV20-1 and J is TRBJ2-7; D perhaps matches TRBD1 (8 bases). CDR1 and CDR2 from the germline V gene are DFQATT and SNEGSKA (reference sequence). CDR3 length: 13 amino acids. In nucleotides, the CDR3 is TGCAGTGCTTCGACGGACAGGGACTACGGGCAGTACCTC. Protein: CSASTDRDYGQYL.

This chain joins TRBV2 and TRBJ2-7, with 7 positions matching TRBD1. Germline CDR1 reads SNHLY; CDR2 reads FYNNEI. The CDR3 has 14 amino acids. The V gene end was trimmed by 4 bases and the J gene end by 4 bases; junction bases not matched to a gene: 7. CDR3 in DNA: TGTGCCAGCAGTGGAGGGGACAGCGATTACGAGCAGTACTTC. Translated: CASSGGDSDYEQYF.

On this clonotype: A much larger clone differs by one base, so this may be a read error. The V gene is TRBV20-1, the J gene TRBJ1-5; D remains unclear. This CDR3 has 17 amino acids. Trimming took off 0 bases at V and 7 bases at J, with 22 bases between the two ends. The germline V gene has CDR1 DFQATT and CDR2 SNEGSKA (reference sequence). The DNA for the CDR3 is TGCAGTGCTAGAGAACCTGTGGTTACCCAGCAGAGACAGCCCCAGCATTTT. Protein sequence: CSAREPVVTQQRQPQHF.

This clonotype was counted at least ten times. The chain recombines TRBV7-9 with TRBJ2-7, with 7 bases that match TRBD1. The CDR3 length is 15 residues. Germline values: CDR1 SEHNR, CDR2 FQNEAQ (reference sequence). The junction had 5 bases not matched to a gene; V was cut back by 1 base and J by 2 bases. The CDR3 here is CASSLGSGGPYEQYF. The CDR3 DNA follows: TGTGCCAGCAGCTTAGGTTCAGGGGGACCCTACGAGCAGTACTTC.

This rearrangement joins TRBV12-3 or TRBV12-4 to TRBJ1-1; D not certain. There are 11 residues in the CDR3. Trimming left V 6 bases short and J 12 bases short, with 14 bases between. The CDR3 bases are TGTGCCAGCAGCAAAAGAGGGTTCACTTTCTTT. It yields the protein CASSKRGFTFF.

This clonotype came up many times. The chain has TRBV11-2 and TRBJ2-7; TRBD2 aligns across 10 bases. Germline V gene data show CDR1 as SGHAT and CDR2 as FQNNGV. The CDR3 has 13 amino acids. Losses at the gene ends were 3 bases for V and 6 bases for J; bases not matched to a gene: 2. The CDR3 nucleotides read TGTGCCAGCAGCTTCCTAGCGGGAGTCGAGCAGTACTTC. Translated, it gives CASSFLAGVEQYF. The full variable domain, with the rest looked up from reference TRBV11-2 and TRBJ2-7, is EAGVAQSPRYKIIEKRQSVAFWCNPISGHATLYWYQQILGQGPKLLIQFQNNGVVDDSQLPKDRFSAERLKGVDSTLKIQPAKLEDSAVYLCASSFLAGVEQYFGPGTRLTVT.

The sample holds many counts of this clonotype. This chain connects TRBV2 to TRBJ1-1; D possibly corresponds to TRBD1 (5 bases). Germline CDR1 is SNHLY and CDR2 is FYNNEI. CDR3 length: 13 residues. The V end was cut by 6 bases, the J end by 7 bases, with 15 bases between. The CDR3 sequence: CASSNPPGGEAFF. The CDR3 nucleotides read TGTGCCAGCAGCAATCCCCCGGGGGGTGAAGCTTTCTTT.

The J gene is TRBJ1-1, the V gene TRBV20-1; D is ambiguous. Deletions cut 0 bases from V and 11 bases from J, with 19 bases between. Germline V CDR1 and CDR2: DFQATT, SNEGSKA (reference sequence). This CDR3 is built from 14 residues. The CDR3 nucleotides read TGCAGTGCTAGAGATGGAGCTCTAGGAATTCATGCTTTCTTT. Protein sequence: CSARDGALGIHAFF.

The CDR3 DNA sequence: TGTGCCAGCAGCTTAGTACAGGGAAGCTCCTACGAGCAGTACTTC. Translated: CASSLVQGSSYEQYF. The rearrangement joins TRBV7-9 to TRBJ2-7, with D perhaps TRBD1 (6 bases). The CDR3 is 15 amino acids. Germline values: CDR1 SEHNR, CDR2 FQNEAQ (reference sequence). Deletions cut 1 base from V and 0 bases from J, with 10 bases between.